This entry concerns a single TCR beta chain. J was trimmed by 4 bases and V by 8 bases; bases with no gene match: 13. The CDR3 covers 14 residues. Germline V gene sequence: CDR1 GTSNPN, CDR2 SVGIG (reference sequence). TCRdb's copy holds only in-frame clones and misses some; the assay was immunoSEQ multiplex PCR. The sample contains around 70,000 clones, 80% to 95% of which appear only once. This entry belongs to a study of T cell changes during pregnancy in multiple sclerosis. The starting material was peripheral blood, obtained before pregnancy. This TCR was sampled from a female donor with multiple sclerosis, enrolled in a pregnancy study. The chain has TRBV30 and TRBJ1-2; 7 bases align to TRBD1. In DNA form, the CDR3 reads TGTGCCACAACAGGGGCCCCCTTGGCCTATGGCTACACCTTC. This translates into CATTGAPLAYGYTF.